This TCR beta chain was retrieved from a study of shared clonotypes between healthy human individuals. Only one count was recorded for this clone. Antigen specificity is unknown. Repertoires were generated with immunoSEQ multiplex PCR, while TCRdb's copy carries only in-frame clones and drops some. The repertoire has millions of clones, 85% to 95% of them found once; the top ten carry roughly 1%. Positively selected for CCR7, the CD45RO-negative cells used as naive CD8 cells excluded terminally differentiated effector memory CD45RA+ cells. Study-level results: Estimated richness values were generally larger in naive subsets than in memory subsets. Naive CD4 clonotypes were shared across several donors at roughly 5.5%.

The CDR3 covers 12 residues. CDR1 and CDR2 (germline): MNHEY, SMNVEV (reference sequence). Trimming stripped 9 bases from V and 1 base from J, with 8 bases between. This chain joins TRBV27 and TRBJ2-3; possibly TRBD2 for D (5 bases). The sequence was obtained from a young man in good health. The sequencing input was naive CD8+ T cells sorted from blood. The CDR3 sequence: CARDSGTDTQYF. Here the CDR3 DNA reads TGTGCCAGGGACTCCGGCACAGATACGCAGTATTTT.